The next 32 T cell receptor beta chains were all read from a single sample in a study of cytomegalovirus exposure and HLA in healthy donors. PCR used 60 Vbeta primers and 13 Jbeta primers. Repertoires were generated with immunoSEQ multiplex PCR, while TCRdb's copy carries only in-frame clones and drops some. The top ten hold 1.3% of the sample, which has 200,000 to 250,000 clones, around 85% seen once. The sequencing sample was made of PBMCs. Receptors originate from a human donor in good health.

In this sample, this clone turned up a few times. The rearrangement joins TRBV5-1 to TRBJ2-7, with TRBD2 matching over 10 bases. Unmatched junction bases numbered 12, after V lost 0 bases and J lost 0 bases. The CDR3 spans 19 residues. Looked up from germline, CDR1 is SGHRS and CDR2 is YFSETQ. CDR3 DNA: TGCGCCAGCAGCTTGGGGGCCAGGACTAGCGGCAAATACTCCTACGAGCAGTACTTC. Encoded protein: CASSLGARTSGKYSYEQYF.

This clone was observed a few times. The chain uses TRBV30 and TRBJ2-3; 13 bases align to TRBD2. Germline CDR1 and CDR2: GTSNPN and SVGIG (reference sequence). Losses at the gene ends were 3 bases for V and 0 bases for J; bases not matched to a gene: 3. The CDR3 extends over 16 amino acids. CDR3 nucleotides: TGTGCCTGGAGGGGGGGACTAGCGGGAAGCACAGATACGCAGTATTTT. It codes for CAWRGGLAGSTDTQYF.

CDR3 in DNA: TGTGCCAGCAGTTACTCAGCCCAGGATAGGTACAATGAGCAGTTCTTC. Its protein product is CASSYSAQDRYNEQFF. The chain carries TRBV6-6 and TRBJ2-1, with D uncertain. Germline-derived CDR1 and CDR2 are MNHNY and SVGAGI (reference sequence). This CDR3 is built from 16 residues. Trimming took 0 bases from V and 4 from J, leaving 13 bases between them.

This rearrangement joins TRBV5-1 to TRBJ2-2; 7 bases are a match to TRBD1. Trimming removed 4 bases from V and 7 bases from J; junction bases left unmatched: 13. Germline V lookup: CDR1 SGHRS, CDR2 YFSETQ. The CDR3 has 16 residues. CDR3 coding DNA: TGCGCCAGCAGCCAAGACAGGGATGGTTGGGACGGGGAGCTGTTTTTT. It encodes CASSQDRDGWDGELFF. Variable domain in full (rest from reference TRBV5-1 and TRBJ2-2): KAGVTQTPRYLIKTRGQQVTLSCSPISGHRSVSWYQQTPGQGLQFLFEYFSETQRNKGNFPGRFSGRQFSNSRSEMNVSTLELGDSALYLCASSQDRDGWDGELFFGEGSRLTVL.

The rearrangement joins TRBV27 to TRBJ2-1; TRBD1 aligns across 9 bases. After removal of 5 bases from V and 0 bases from J, the junction contained 8 bases not matched to a gene. From germline, CDR1 is MNHEY and CDR2 SMNVEV (reference sequence). The CDR3 totals 17 residues. The CDR3 sequence: CASSTWDRASSYNEQFF. CDR3 nucleotide sequence: TGTGCCAGCAGTACATGGGACAGGGCAAGCTCCTACAATGAGCAGTTCTTC.

This chain connects TRBV12-5 to TRBJ2-2; 8 bases fit TRBD1. The CDR3 is 18 amino acids. CDR1 and CDR2 from the germline V gene are LGHNT and FRNRAP. V gave up 5 bases and J gave up 0 bases; unmatched junction bases: 11. CDR3 protein: CASGKPVGRGPNTGELFF. The CDR3, as DNA: TGTGCTAGTGGTAAACCGGTGGGCAGGGGGCCGAACACCGGGGAGCTGTTTTTT. The full variable domain, completed using reference TRBV12-5 and TRBJ2-2, is DARVTQTPRHKVTEMGQEVTMRCQPILGHNTVFWYRQTMMQGLELLAYFRNRAPLDDSGMPKDRFSAEMPDATLATLKIQPSEPRDSAVYFCASGKPVGRGPNTGELFFGEGSRLTVL.

The chain uses TRBV28 and TRBJ2-5; 12 bases align to TRBD2. Germline V CDR1 and CDR2: MDHEN, SYDVKM. The CDR3 totals 16 residues. V shed 5 bases, J shed 1 base, and the junction held 5 bases outside the gene matches. The CDR3 coding sequence is TGTGCCAGCAGTACGGGACTAGCGGGCTTCCAAGAGACCCAGTACTTC. It codes for CASSTGLAGFQETQYF.

The chain combines TRBV14 with TRBJ2-1; D remains ambiguous. Germline loops: CDR1 SGHDN, CDR2 FVKESK. V was pared by 1 base and J by 6 bases, with 10 bases between. The CDR3 totals 14 residues. The CDR3 nucleotides are TGTGCCAGCAGCCAAGCGCTGCCGGTCAATGAGCAGTTCTTC. It is translated as CASSQALPVNEQFF.

V is TRBV19 and J is TRBJ2-4; no clear D. CDR1 LNHDA and CDR2 SQIVND come from the germline V gene (reference sequence). Trimming removed 5 bases from V and 0 bases from J, with 5 bases in between. The CDR3 extends over 13 amino acids. CDR3 in amino acids: CASSSVAKNIQYF. Written as DNA, the CDR3 is TGTGCCAGTAGTTCGGTAGCCAAAAACATTCAGTACTTC.

The chain carries TRBV27 and TRBJ2-7, with D possibly matching TRBD1 (5 bases). Per the germline V gene, CDR1 is MNHEY and CDR2 is SMNVEV (reference sequence). Trimming removed 2 bases at V and 0 bases at J, with 11 bases between. The CDR3 runs to 15 residues. In nucleotides, the CDR3 is TGTGCCAGCAGTTTAGGCCAGGGTGCCTCCTACGAGCAGTACTTC. Its protein is CASSLGQGASYEQYF.

The rearrangement joins TRBV18 to TRBJ2-7; the D gene is possibly TRBD1 (6 bases). The germline V gene encodes CDR1 KGHSH and CDR2 LQKENI. Trimming shortened V by 4 bases and J by 3 bases, and 25 bases separated the two germline ends. This CDR3 comprises 18 residues. The CDR3 reads CASSLTQGDGTGSYEQYF. CDR3 DNA: TGTGCCAGCTCACTTACACAGGGTGACGGGACGGGTAGCTACGAGCAGTACTTC. Based on the CDR3 plus reference TRBV18 and TRBJ2-7, the full variable domain is NAGVMQNPRHLVRRRGQEARLRCSPMKGHSHVYWYRQLPEEGLKFMVYLQKENIIDESGMPKERFSAEFPKEGPSILRIQQVVRGDSAAYFCASSLTQGDGTGSYEQYFGPGTRLTVT.

The chain combines TRBV7-3 with TRBJ2-1; 14 bases map to TRBD2. The V segment lost 1 base and the J segment 8 bases; nucleotides outside the gene matches: 7. The CDR3 has 17 residues. Germline V gene lookup returns CDR1 SGHTA and CDR2 FQGTGA. CDR3 bases: TGTGCCAGCAGCTTAATGGGAGGGACTAGCGGGAGCTATGAGCAGTTCTTC. Amino acids: CASSLMGGTSGSYEQFF.

The chain links TRBV5-1 to TRBJ2-1; TRBD2 matches 13 bases. V was clipped by 0 bases and J by 8 bases; unmatched bases: 2. The germline V gene encodes CDR1 SGHRS and CDR2 YFSETQ. The CDR3 runs to 15 residues. The CDR3 sequence: CASSLVLAGGHEQFF. The CDR3 DNA reads TGCGCCAGCAGCTTGGTACTAGCGGGAGGGCATGAGCAGTTCTTC.

The rearrangement links TRBV5-4 to TRBJ1-5, with TRBD1 matching 8 bases. After removal of 0 bases from V and 7 bases from J, the junction contained 6 bases not matched to a gene. Germline CDR1 reads SGHNT; CDR2 reads YYREEE (reference sequence). The CDR3 sequence is 15 residues long. The DNA for the CDR3 is TGTGCCAGCAGCTTGGGACCAGGGGGCCGGCAGCCCCAGCATTTT. Translation: CASSLGPGGRQPQHF.

V is TRBV18 and J is TRBJ2-2; D not resolved. Trimming pared 1 base from V and 8 bases from J, leaving 11 bases between. The CDR3 sequence is 14 residues long. Germline lookup yields CDR1 KGHSH and CDR2 LQKENI. DNA for the CDR3: TGTGCCAGCTCACCACTAGCTTGGTCGGGGGAGCTGTTTTTT. Its translation: CASSPLAWSGELFF. Full variable domain (rest looked up from reference TRBV18 and TRBJ2-2): NAGVMQNPRHLVRRRGQEARLRCSPMKGHSHVYWYRQLPEEGLKFMVYLQKENIIDESGMPKERFSAEFPKEGPSILRIQQVVRGDSAAYFCASSPLAWSGELFFGEGSRLTVL.

The chain combines TRBV6-6 with TRBJ1-2; D gene ambiguous. There are 14 residues in the CDR3. Trimming removed 7 bases at V and 1 base at J, with 13 bases between. Germline CDR1 reads MNHNY; CDR2 reads SVGAGI (reference sequence). CDR3 DNA: TGTGCCAGCACCCTAACGGGGTTTAACTATGGCTACACCTTC. It is translated as CASTLTGFNYGYTF.

This chain uses TRBV12-5 with TRBJ2-7; 10 positions agree with TRBD2. J was trimmed by 2 bases and V by 1 base; bases with no gene match: 2. The CDR3 has 15 amino acids. CDR1 is LGHNT and CDR2 is FRNRAP in the germline V gene. The CDR3 DNA follows: TGTGCTAGTGGTTTGGGACTAGCGGGTACCTACGAGCAGTACTTC. It yields the protein CASGLGLAGTYEQYF.

This chain uses TRBV14 with TRBJ1-4, with 7 nucleotides matching TRBD1. This CDR3 is 16 amino acids long. Germline V gene data show CDR1 as SGHDN and CDR2 as FVKESK. With V trimmed by 0 bases and J by 7 bases, 8 bases remained unmatched. CDR3 coding DNA: TGTGCCAGCAGCCAAGAGTACAGGGGAGTAGGTGAAAAACTGTTTTTT. Protein: CASSQEYRGVGEKLFF. The whole variable domain, filled in from reference TRBV14 and TRBJ1-4, reads EAGVTQFPSHSVIEKGQTVTLRCDPISGHDNLYWYRRVMGKEIKFLLHFVKESKQDESGMPNNRFLAERTGGTYSTLKVQPAELEDSGVYFCASSQEYRGVGEKLFFGSGTQLSVL.

V and J are TRBV7-9 and TRBJ2-3; D call uncertain. V lost 2 bases to trimming and J lost 6 bases, with 9 bases between them. This CDR3 spans 13 amino acids. CDR1 is SEHNR and CDR2 is FQNEAQ in the germline V gene (reference sequence). CDR3 nucleotide sequence: TGTGCCAGCAGCTTAATGAAGGAGGATACGCAGTATTTT. As protein: CASSLMKEDTQYF.

The rearrangement uses TRBV2 and TRBJ2-7; 10 positions agree with TRBD2. In germline, CDR1 is SNHLY, CDR2 FYNNEI. The CDR3 has 14 amino acids. After removal of 6 bases from V and 4 bases from J, the junction contained 6 bases not matched to a gene. CDR3 protein: CASRSLAGRYEQYF. CDR3 DNA: TGTGCCAGCAGATCACTAGCGGGACGGTACGAGCAGTACTTC.

The gene calls are TRBV18 and TRBJ1-3; TRBD1 is a possible D gene (6 bases). In germline, CDR1 is KGHSH, CDR2 LQKENI. The CDR3 is 17 amino acids. Trimming took 2 bases from V and 0 from J, leaving 14 bases between them. The CDR3 sequence is CASSPTRGLSSGNTIYF. The CDR3 bases are TGTGCCAGCTCACCAACCAGGGGCCTCTCCTCTGGAAACACCATATATTTT.

The chain couples TRBV4-1 to TRBJ2-1; 10 bases agree with TRBD2. The CDR3 extends over 21 amino acids. The V gene's germline CDR1 is MGHRA and CDR2 YSYEKL. Losses at the gene ends were 1 base for V and 0 bases for J; bases not matched to a gene: 15. In DNA, the CDR3 is TGCGCCAGCAGCCAAGCCCGCGGACTAGCGGAGATGGGGAGCTCCTACAATGAGCAGTTCTTC. Encoded protein: CASSQARGLAEMGSSYNEQFF.

The J gene is TRBJ2-3, the V gene TRBV2; TRBD1 matches 8 bases. Unmatched junction bases numbered 10, after V lost 5 bases and J lost 6 bases. The germline V gene encodes CDR1 SNHLY and CDR2 FYNNEI. The CDR3 has 15 residues. The CDR3 spells CASSLSRQGTDTQYF. For the CDR3, the DNA is TGTGCCAGCAGTCTATCCCGACAGGGGACGGATACGCAGTATTTT.

The chain combines TRBV19 with TRBJ2-2; 8 bases fit TRBD1. CDR1 LNHDA and CDR2 SQIVND come from the germline V gene (reference sequence). CDR3 length equals 16 residues. The ends lost 5 bases at V and 5 bases at J; junction bases unmatched: 10. The CDR3 reads CASSATRTGLTGELFF. The CDR3 nucleotides are TGTGCCAGTAGTGCAACGCGGACAGGGCTAACCGGGGAGCTGTTTTTT.

The chain joins TRBV21-1 to TRBJ2-7; the table assigns TRBD1, which was not confirmed against the DNA. TRBV21-1 represents a pseudogene. The CDR3 consists of 16 residues. The CDR3 reads CASSEPGQGSPYEQYF. The CDR3 nucleotides read TGTGCCAGCAGCGAACCGGGACAGGGGAGCCCCTACGAGCAGTACTTC.

The chain has TRBV9 and TRBJ1-2, with a tentative D call TRBD1 (5 bases). CDR1 is SGDLS, CDR2 YYNGEE, per germline. V dropped 6 bases and J dropped 1 base, with 19 bases sitting between them. This CDR3 comprises 16 residues. CDR3 loop: CASNPAPGQSNYGYTF. CDR3 DNA: TGTGCCAGCAACCCCGCTCCAGGACAAAGTAACTATGGCTACACCTTC.

CDR3 in amino acids: CASSWIAGEYNEQFF. Here the CDR3 DNA reads TGTGCCAGCAGTTGGATAGCGGGAGAGTACAATGAGCAGTTCTTC. The chain employs TRBV7-2 and TRBJ2-1, with 9 bases aligning to TRBD2. The CDR3 length is 15 residues. V gave up 6 bases and J gave up 4 bases; unmatched junction bases: 7. Germline values: CDR1 SGHTA, CDR2 FQGNSA.

The chain carries TRBV30 and TRBJ2-5; TRBD1 agrees at 11 bases. Germline assignment: CDR1 GTSNPN and CDR2 SVGIG (reference sequence). The CDR3 contains 17 residues. J gave up 3 bases and V 5 bases, and 14 bases lay outside the gene matches. The chain's CDR3 is CAWPPQCSGQGEETQYF. The CDR3 nucleotides read TGTGCCTGGCCCCCGCAATGCTCGGGACAGGGGGAAGAGACCCAGTACTTC.

The CDR3 spells CASRTGDGQPQHF. CDR3 coding DNA: TGTGCCAGCAGGACAGGGGATGGTCAGCCCCAGCATTTT. This chain links TRBV6-1 with TRBJ1-5; 8 nucleotides match TRBD1. The V and J ends lost 6 bases and 6 bases, in that order; junction bases with no gene match: 4. This CDR3 region has 13 residues. The germline V gene has CDR1 MNHNS and CDR2 SASEGT.

This clone has just a few counts. The rearrangement joins TRBV19 to TRBJ1-1; maybe TRBD1 (6 bases). V was pared by 5 bases and J by 2 bases, with 12 bases between. The CDR3 extends over 14 amino acids. Per germline, CDR1 LNHDA and CDR2 SQIVND (reference sequence). CDR3 amino acids: CASSLTGTNTEAFF. CDR3 DNA: TGTGCCAGTAGTCTGACAGGCACAAACACTGAAGCTTTCTTT.

This clone was seen a handful of times. The chain carries TRBV15 and TRBJ2-5; D possibly corresponds to TRBD1 (6 bases). CDR1 LNHNV and CDR2 YYDKDF come from the germline V gene (reference sequence). This CDR3 spans 14 amino acids. V lost 4 bases and J lost 1, with 10 bases in between. The CDR3 reads CATSTLDSQETQYF. CDR3 DNA: TGTGCCACCAGCACTCTGGACAGCCAAGAGACCCAGTACTTC. The full variable domain, with the rest looked up from reference TRBV15 and TRBJ2-5, is DAMVIQNPRYQVTQFGKPVTLSCSQTLNHNVMYWYQQKSSQAPKLLFHYYDKDFNNEADTPDNFQSRRPNTSFCFLDIRSPGLGDTAMYLCATSTLDSQETQYFGPGTRLLVL.

This chain uses TRBV5-1 with TRBJ1-1, with TRBD1 matching over 8 bases. This CDR3 spans 15 amino acids. Looked up from germline, CDR1 is SGHRS and CDR2 is YFSETQ. Germline trimming cut 0 bases from V and 4 bases from J; bases unmatched to any gene: 5. CDR3 DNA: TGCGCCAGCAGCTTGGGGGTCAGGGGGCGCACTGAAGCTTTCTTT. This translates into CASSLGVRGRTEAFF.